A selection of T cell receptor beta chains follows, all from one sample in a study of cytomegalovirus exposure and HLA in healthy donors. Measured with immunoSEQ multiplex PCR; TCRdb has only the in-frame clones, and not every one. The table lists approximately 100,000 clones, 65% to 75% of them singletons, with 2.5% to 3.5% in the top ten. Sequencing input: PBMCs. These receptors all come from a female donor in good health and CMV-seronegative. CDR3s include the opening cysteine and the closing phenylalanine or tryptophan. A D gene is named only where the DNA matches it firmly. Expanded clones are given a class, and other clones once, few, many or no size at all.

>-|14|TRBV5-1|TRBJ2-2|-
CASSSGLNTGELFF
TGCGCCAGCAGCTCTGGCCTGAACACCGGGGAGCTGTTTTTT
>-|12|TRBV30|TRBJ1-5|many
CAWSELNQPQHF
TGTGCCTGGAGCGAACTAAATCAGCCCCAGCATTTT
>-|12|TRBV29-1|TRBJ2-7|-
CSVTRGGGEQYF
TGCAGCGTTACCAGAGGGGGTGGAGAGCAGTACTTC
>-|16|TRBV27|TRBJ1-1|-
CASSLSGGTWTTEAFF
TGTGCCAGCAGTTTATCTGGGGGCACCTGGACCACTGAAGCTTTCTTT
>TRBD2|16|TRBV5-4|TRBJ2-3|-
CASSSLAGGGTDTQYF
TGTGCCAGCAGCTCCTTAGCGGGCGGAGGCACAGATACGCAGTATTTT
>-|13|TRBV19|TRBJ2-1|-
CASSMSAGNEQFF
TGTGCCAGTAGTATGTCGGCGGGAAATGAGCAGTTCTTC
>TRBD1|15|TRBV30|TRBJ1-3|once
CAWRRDRARGNTIYF
TGTGCCTGGAGGCGGGACAGGGCTCGGGGAAACACCATATATTTT
>-|15|TRBV19|TRBJ1-1|-
CASSKSGGKNTEAFF
TGTGCCAGTAGTAAGTCCGGCGGGAAGAACACTGAAGCTTTCTTT
>-|15|TRBV5-5|TRBJ1-5|-
CASSLGTVSNQPQHF
TGTGCCAGCAGCTTGGGGACAGTAAGCAATCAGCCCCAGCATTTT
>TRBD2|18|TRBV4-3|TRBJ2-1|-
CASSQGLAGGPSYNEQFF
TGCGCCAGCAGCCAAGGACTAGCGGGAGGGCCATCCTACAATGAGCAGTTCTTC
>-|14|TRBV10-3|TRBJ2-7|few
CAISESLGGYEQYF
TGTGCCATCAGTGAGTCCTTAGGGGGCTACGAGCAGTACTTC
>TRBD2|18|TRBV25-1|TRBJ2-1|few
CASSTPRTSGQTYNEQFF
TGTGCCAGCAGCACCCCTCGGACTAGCGGACAAACCTACAATGAGCAGTTCTTC
>-|20|TRBV19|TRBJ2-3|-
CASSIVRGGPIAGPLDTQYF
TGTGCCAGTAGTATTGTCAGGGGGGGCCCCATAGCGGGACCGCTCGATACGCAGTATTTT
>TRBD2|22|TRBV28|TRBJ2-3|-
CASSWPFNIGAGGPTSTDTQYF
TGTGCCAGCAGTTGGCCTTTCAATATTGGGGCGGGAGGTCCTACTAGCACAGATACGCAGTATTTT
>TRBD2|16|TRBV19|TRBJ2-3|once
CASSIGLAGEGDTQYF
TGTGCCAGTAGTATAGGACTAGCGGGAGAGGGGGATACGCAGTATTTT
>TRBD1|15|TRBV6-1|TRBJ2-3|-
CASSFTDRFTDTQYF
TGTGCCAGCAGTTTTACGGACAGGTTCACAGATACGCAGTATTTT
>-|15|TRBV10-2|TRBJ1-6|-
CASSPRQAQGSPLHF
TGCGCCAGCAGCCCACGACAGGCCCAGGGTTCACCCCTCCACTTT
>TRBD2|13|TRBV18|TRBJ2-1|-
CASSPSGANEQFF
TGTGCCAGCTCACCAAGCGGGGCTAATGAGCAGTTCTTC
>TRBD2|16|TRBV5-5|TRBJ2-5|-
CASSLEAGGIQETQYF
TGTGCCAGCAGCTTAGAAGCGGGAGGGATCCAAGAGACCCAGTACTTC
>-|14|TRBV11-2|TRBJ2-3|-
CASSPPSQRDTQYF
TGTGCCAGCAGCCCTCCATCCCAGAGGGATACGCAGTATTTT
>TRBD1|16|TRBV27|TRBJ2-7|-
CASSFLRDRGGREQYF
TGTGCCAGCAGTTTCCTCCGGGACAGGGGTGGTCGGGAGCAGTACTTC
>TRBD2|14|TRBV10-3|TRBJ2-7|-
CAISDLAGYLEQYF
TGTGCCATCAGTGATCTAGCGGGATATCTAGAGCAGTACTTC
>-|15|TRBV28|TRBJ2-2|-
CASSKPSSYTGELFF
TGTGCCAGCAGTAAGCCGTCGTCATACACCGGGGAGCTGTTTTTT
>TRBD2|20|TRBV27|TRBJ2-3|-
CASSTYWTSGSKGDPDTQYF
TGTGCCAGCAGTACATACTGGACTAGCGGGAGTAAGGGGGATCCAGATACGCAGTATTTT
>TRBD1|18|TRBV5-1|TRBJ2-6|few
CASSPLGTGGAGANVLTF
TGCGCCAGCAGCCCCCTCGGGACAGGGGGCGCCGGGGCCAACGTCCTGACTTTC
>TRBD1|17|TRBV5-1|TRBJ2-2|-
CASSSTWDRVLTGELFF
TGCGCCAGCAGCTCTACTTGGGACAGGGTTTTAACCGGGGAGCTGTTTTTT
>-|15|TRBV19|TRBJ1-5|-
CASSIDHSSNQPQHF
TGTGCCAGTAGTATAGACCACAGTAGCAATCAGCCCCAGCATTTT
>TRBD1|13|TRBV6-4|TRBJ1-3|-
CARATGDMDTIYF
TGTGCCAGGGCGACAGGGGATATGGACACCATATATTTT
>-|15|TRBV5-1|TRBJ2-3|-
CASSLEFASTGTQYF
TGCGCCAGCAGCTTGGAATTCGCGAGCACAGGTACGCAGTATTTT
>TRBD1|15|TRBV27|TRBJ1-5|-
CASSPGTGVNQPQHF
TGTGCCAGCAGTCCCGGGACAGGAGTAAATCAGCCCCAGCATTTT
>-|16|TRBV7-3|TRBJ1-1|-
CASSLSTGGGSGEAFF
TGTGCCAGCAGCTTATCAACAGGCGGGGGGTCGGGTGAAGCTTTCTTT
>TRBD1|20|TRBV30|TRBJ2-7|-
CAWSVLATISGTGETYEQYF
TGTGCCTGGAGTGTATTAGCTACAATTTCCGGGACAGGGGAAACCTACGAGCAGTACTTC
>-|15|TRBV10-2|TRBJ2-7|-
CASTDPRRNLYEQYF
TGCGCCAGCACCGACCCCAGGAGGAATCTCTACGAGCAGTACTTC
>-|13|TRBV2|TRBJ1-3|-
CASSPGTGNTIYF
TGTGCCAGCAGTCCAGGTACTGGAAACACCATATATTTT
>-|14|TRBV10-3|TRBJ1-1|-
CAISEGALWTEAFF
TGTGCCATCAGTGAGGGGGCCCTGTGGACTGAAGCTTTCTTT